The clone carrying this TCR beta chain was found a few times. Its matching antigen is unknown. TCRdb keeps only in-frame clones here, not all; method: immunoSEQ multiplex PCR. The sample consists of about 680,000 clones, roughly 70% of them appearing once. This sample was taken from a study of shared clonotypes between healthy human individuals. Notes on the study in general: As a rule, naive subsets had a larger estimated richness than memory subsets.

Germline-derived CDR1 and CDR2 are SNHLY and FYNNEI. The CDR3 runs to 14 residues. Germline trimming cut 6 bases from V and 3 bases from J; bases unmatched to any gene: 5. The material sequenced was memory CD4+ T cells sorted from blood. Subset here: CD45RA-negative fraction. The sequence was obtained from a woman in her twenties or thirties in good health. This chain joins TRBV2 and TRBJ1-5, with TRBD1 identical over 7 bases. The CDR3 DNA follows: TGTGCCAGCAGGGTGACAGGGACCAATCAGCCCCAGCATTTT. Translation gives CASRVTGTNQPQHF.